Below, 24 T cell receptor beta chains from the same sample are listed, as sequenced in a study of cytomegalovirus exposure and HLA in healthy donors. 13 Jbeta primers and 60 Vbeta primers were used for the PCR. Clones were read by immunoSEQ multiplex PCR, and TCRdb kept only the in-frame ones, dropping some. The sample contains about 62,000 clones, about 90% of which appear only once. The sequencing input was PBMCs. The source of these receptors is a man between 18 and 35 years old in good health and CMV-seronegative.

J is TRBJ1-6 and V is TRBV6-5; maybe TRBD1 (5 bases). V shed 0 bases and J shed 6 bases, with 9 bases lying between them. Germline CDR1 MNHEY, CDR2 SVGAGI. This CDR3 has 15 amino acids. This chain's CDR3 is CASSYSGVGNSPLHF. The CDR3 DNA reads TGTGCCAGCAGTTACTCAGGGGTTGGTAATTCACCCCTCCACTTT.

As for this clone: This CDR3 is missing its conserved last phenylalanine or tryptophan, likely due to a read error. The rearrangement links TRBV29-1 to TRBJ1-2, with no clear D. V was clipped by 3 bases and J by 1 base, with 6 bases between them. This CDR3 is 12 amino acids long. The V gene's germline CDR1 is SQVTM and CDR2 ANQGSEA. The CDR3 is CSVDASNYGYTV. The CDR3 coding sequence is TGCAGCGTTGACGCCAGTAACTATGGCTACACCGTC.

The chain joins TRBV30 to TRBJ1-2; 8 nucleotides align to TRBD1. V trimming: 1 base; J trimming: 4 bases; junction bases outside the gene matches: 2. This CDR3 contains 13 residues. Per the germline V gene, CDR1 is GTSNPN and CDR2 is SVGIG (reference sequence). The CDR3 protein is CAWSDGTGYGYTF. The CDR3 DNA sequence: TGTGCCTGGAGTGATGGGACAGGCTATGGCTACACCTTC.

This chain connects TRBV27 to TRBJ2-7; possible D gene TRBD1, 6 bases. The V end lost 5 bases, the J end lost 2 bases, and 10 bases lay between the germline ends. The germline V gene has CDR1 MNHEY and CDR2 SMNVEV (reference sequence). The CDR3 sequence is 13 residues long. The CDR3 region has the DNA TGTGCCAGCAGTGCCGGACAGACCTACGAGCAGTACTTC. Protein product: CASSAGQTYEQYF.

This clone showed up just a few times. The genes are TRBV6-1 and TRBJ1-5, with no clear D. Trimming removed 3 bases from V and 4 bases from J, with 13 bases in between. The CDR3 totals 15 residues. CDR1 and CDR2 (germline): MNHNS, SASEGT. The CDR3 is CASSDPWQANQPQHF. DNA for the CDR3: TGTGCCAGCAGTGACCCTTGGCAGGCGAATCAGCCCCAGCATTTT.

The rearrangement uses TRBV19 and TRBJ1-6; D may be TRBD1 (5 bases). This CDR3 is built from 15 residues. Between the trimmed V and J ends, which lost 5 bases and 7 bases, there was a span of 15 bases. Germline-derived CDR1 and CDR2 are LNHDA and SQIVND (reference sequence). In nucleotides, the CDR3 is TGTGCCAGTAGTCGAATGACAGTCCCAAATTCACCCCTCCACTTT. It is translated as CASSRMTVPNSPLHF.

The chain couples TRBV14 to TRBJ2-5; 9 nucleotides agree with TRBD2. Per the germline V gene, CDR1 is SGHDN and CDR2 is FVKESK. V lost 3 bases and J lost 9; bases outside the gene matches: 8. This CDR3 has 14 residues. In DNA form, the CDR3 reads TGTGCCAGCAGCCATAGCGGGGGCGAGAGAGCCCAGTACTTC. This sequence encodes CASSHSGGERAQYF.

V is TRBV30 and J is TRBJ2-3, with 7 bases identical to TRBD2. Per the germline V gene, CDR1 is GTSNPN and CDR2 is SVGIG (reference sequence). The CDR3 is 16 residues long. With V trimmed by 4 bases and J by 0 bases, 10 bases remained unmatched. The CDR3 sequence: CAWTRGGGGSTDTQYF. The CDR3 nucleotides read TGTGCCTGGACCCGCGGCGGGGGAGGTAGCACAGATACGCAGTATTTT.

The chain recombines TRBV28 with TRBJ2-1; TRBD1 aligns across 9 bases. Germline loops: CDR1 MDHEN, CDR2 SYDVKM. With 7 bases clipped from V and 8 bases from J, the junction kept 9 bases outside the gene matches. CDR3 length: 14 amino acids. This CDR3 is CASTPGQGLYEQFF. DNA of the CDR3: TGTGCCAGCACCCCGGGACAGGGATTATATGAGCAGTTCTTC. The variable domain in full, completed from reference TRBV28 and TRBJ2-1, reads DVKVTQSSRYLVKRTGEKVFLECVQDMDHENMFWYRQDPGLGLRLIYFSYDVKMKEKGDIPEGYSVSREKKERFSLILESASTNQTSMYLCASTPGQGLYEQFFGPGTRLTVL.

The rearrangement uses TRBV6-5 and TRBJ1-5, with a possible D match to TRBD1 (5 bases). V shed 8 bases and J shed 3 bases, with 17 bases lying between them. The CDR3 loop spans 15 amino acids. CDR1 is MNHEY, CDR2 SVGAGI, per germline. For the CDR3, the DNA is TGTGCCAGCGGACCAATCATGGGGCTCAATCAGCCCCAGCATTTT. This translates into CASGPIMGLNQPQHF.

The V call is TRBV19, the J call TRBJ1-5; 9 bases are a match to TRBD1. The CDR3 contains 15 residues. Germline V CDR1 and CDR2: LNHDA, SQIVND (reference sequence). J lost 1 base, V lost 6 bases, and 4 bases had no gene match. The CDR3 sequence is CASRVDRGSNQPQHF. DNA for the CDR3: TGTGCCAGTAGGGTGGACAGGGGAAGCAATCAGCCCCAGCATTTT.

V and J are TRBV5-4 and TRBJ2-5, with D possibly TRBD2 on 5 matching bases. Trimming shortened V by 0 bases and J by 5 bases, and 14 bases separated the two germline ends. In germline, CDR1 is SGHNT, CDR2 YYREEE (reference sequence). The CDR3 extends over 15 amino acids. The CDR3 region is CASSLDNGGGETQYF. The CDR3 bases are TGTGCCAGCAGCTTGGATAACGGAGGCGGGGAGACCCAGTACTTC.

Of note for this clone: The sample contains more than one DNA sequence encoding this CDR3. This chain uses TRBV2 with TRBJ2-7; a weak D match, TRBD2 (5 bases). The V gene lost 6 bases and the J gene lost 0 bases, with 6 bases spanning the gap. Germline V gene data show CDR1 as SNHLY and CDR2 as FYNNEI. CDR3 length: 12 residues. CDR3 nucleotides: TGTGCCAGCAGGAGGGACTCCTACGAGCAGTACTTC. Residues: CASRRDSYEQYF.

The CDR3 DNA reads TGCAGCGAGGCCGGGGAGCGGGGGCCCTACAATGAGCAGTTCTTC. This gives the protein CSEAGERGPYNEQFF. This sequence joins TRBV29-1 and TRBJ2-1; 8 bases are shared with TRBD2. The CDR3 runs 15 residues. The J segment lost 2 bases and the V segment lost 7 bases, leaving 10 bases of the junction unmatched. Germline V gene sequence: CDR1 SQVTM, CDR2 ANQGSEA.

The rearrangement links TRBV7-9 to TRBJ1-2, with 7 bases matching TRBD1. CDR1 SEHNR and CDR2 FQNEAQ come from the germline V gene (reference sequence). The CDR3 has 16 residues. The junction had 9 bases not matched to a gene; V was cut back by 5 bases and J by 0 bases. The CDR3 here is CASSPTGGTANYGYTF. In DNA, the CDR3 is TGTGCCAGCAGCCCCACCGGAGGGACAGCTAACTATGGCTACACCTTC.

The chain uses TRBV6-1 and TRBJ2-7, with a tentative D call TRBD1 (6 bases). This CDR3 is 13 amino acids long. Germline CDR1 MNHNS, CDR2 SASEGT. Trimming left V 4 bases short and J 2 bases short, with 9 bases between. The CDR3 sequence is CASSVTGTYEQYF. CDR3 nucleotides: TGTGCCAGCAGTGTTACAGGGACCTACGAGCAGTACTTC.

The gene calls are TRBV7-2 and TRBJ1-5; TRBD1 agrees at 8 bases. The CDR3 runs 15 residues. CDR1 and CDR2 (germline): SGHTA, FQGNSA. J was trimmed by 9 bases and V by 5 bases; bases with no gene match: 12. The CDR3 coding sequence is TGTGCCAGCAGCCCACTGACAGGGGTCATGGGGCCCCAGCATTTT. It encodes CASSPLTGVMGPQHF.

The chain uses TRBV5-4 and TRBJ1-2; 10 bases line up with TRBD1. V lost 5 bases, J lost 6 bases, and 4 bases stayed unmatched. Looked up from germline, CDR1 is SGHNT and CDR2 is YYREEE (reference sequence). The CDR3 has 13 amino acids. The CDR3 loop is CASRLDRGHGYTF. The CDR3 DNA reads TGTGCCAGCAGGCTTGACAGGGGGCATGGCTACACCTTC. The full variable domain, completed using reference TRBV5-4 and TRBJ1-2, is ETGVTQSPTHLIKTRGQQVTLRCSSQSGHNTVSWYQQALGQGPQFIFQYYREEENGRGNFPPRFSGLQFPNYSSELNVNALELDDSALYLCASRLDRGHGYTFGSGTRLTVV.

This chain uses TRBV5-1 with TRBJ2-3; maybe TRBD1 (5 bases). The CDR3 is made up of 16 amino acids. The V gene's germline CDR1 is SGHRS and CDR2 YFSETQ. With 4 bases removed from V and 0 bases from J, the gap between germline ends came to 15 bases. The CDR3: CASSQLTVASTDTQYF. CDR3 sequence (DNA): TGCGCCAGCAGCCAATTGACAGTCGCTAGCACAGATACGCAGTATTTT.

J is TRBJ2-1 and V is TRBV12-5; D is unresolved. The CDR3 extends over 12 amino acids. Germline lookup yields CDR1 LGHNT and CDR2 FRNRAP. Deletions cut 6 bases from V and 10 bases from J, with 13 bases between. CDR3: CASGFSLLEQFF. The CDR3, as DNA: TGTGCTAGTGGCTTTTCGCTATTGGAGCAGTTCTTC.

The chain carries TRBV29-1 and TRBJ1-1; D unresolved. With 5 bases removed from V and 3 bases from J, the gap between germline ends came to 10 bases. Germline loops: CDR1 SQVTM, CDR2 ANQGSEA. The CDR3 contains 12 residues. The CDR3 sequence: CSVRVMDTEAFF. The CDR3 DNA is TGCAGCGTTCGGGTGATGGACACTGAAGCTTTCTTT.

The rearrangement links TRBV4-1 to TRBJ1-1; D is possibly TRBD1 (5 bases). CDR1 MGHRA and CDR2 YSYEKL come from the germline V gene. Deletions cut 1 base from V and 0 bases from J, with 12 bases between. This CDR3 has 16 amino acids. CDR3 protein: CASSQVSTAMNTEAFF. The CDR3 DNA is TGCGCCAGCAGCCAAGTATCGACAGCCATGAACACTGAAGCTTTCTTT.

With regard to this clone: Compared with germline, one end of the junction differs, possibly owing to a read error. V usage is TRBV7-7 and J usage is TRBJ2-2; 7 nucleotides line up with TRBD2. This CDR3 is built from 16 residues. Germline V CDR1 and CDR2: SSHAT, FNYEAQ (reference sequence). CDR3 region: CASSVSWGGNTGELFF. CDR3 DNA sequence: TGTGCTAGCAGCGTTTCGTGGGGGGGGAACACCGGGGAGCTGTTTTTT.

The J gene is TRBJ1-5, the V gene TRBV28, with D perhaps matching TRBD1 (5 bases). This CDR3 region has 16 residues. In germline, CDR1 is MDHEN, CDR2 SYDVKM. Between the trimmed V and J ends, which lost 4 bases and 7 bases, there was a span of 20 bases. CDR3 coding DNA: TGTGCCAGCAGTTCCGGGGACTCATGGGCATGGCAGCCCCAGCATTTT. Its translation is CASSSGDSWAWQPQHF.